The 8 T cell receptor beta chains in this list originate from one sample, sequenced in a study of shared clonotypes between healthy human individuals. Sequencing used immunoSEQ multiplex PCR; TCRdb keeps in-frame clones, though not all of them. The data show about 1.5 million clones, 95% to 99% seen once. The sample consisted of naive CD4+ T cells sorted from blood. Subset given: CD45RA+ positively selected. These TCRs come from a man younger than 45 in good health.

V and J are TRBV27 and TRBJ2-2; possible D gene TRBD2, 5 bases. Germline V gene data show CDR1 as MNHEY and CDR2 as SMNVEV (reference sequence). V was clipped by 5 bases and J by 4 bases, with 17 bases between them. This CDR3 comprises 16 residues. CDR3 DNA: TGTGCCAGCAGTCCTCCCCGGCTAGCCGCCACCGGGGAGCTGTTTTTT. Protein: CASSPPRLAATGELFF.

Written as DNA, the CDR3 is TGTGCCTGGAGGGAGACAGGGAATCTTAACTATGGCTACACCTTC. Protein product: CAWRETGNLNYGYTF. This chain joins TRBV30 and TRBJ1-2; 7 bases are a match to TRBD1. V dropped 3 bases and J dropped 1; count of bases not matched to a gene: 8. CDR1 is GTSNPN, CDR2 SVGIG, per germline (reference sequence). CDR3 length equals 15 residues.

The chain joins TRBV6-5 to TRBJ2-1; 7 bases line up with TRBD2. V lost 2 bases and J lost 12; bases outside the gene matches: 7. This CDR3 has 13 residues. CDR1 is MNHEY and CDR2 is SVGAGI in the germline V gene. The CDR3 nucleotides read TGTGCCAGCAGTTACGGGCTAGCGGTCGGGCAGTTCTTC. Protein: CASSYGLAVGQFF.

The rearrangement joins TRBV7-2 to TRBJ2-7; perhaps TRBD2 as D (6 bases). CDR3 length: 14 residues. Trimming stripped 5 bases from V and 0 bases from J, with 11 bases between. Per the germline V gene, CDR1 is SGHTA and CDR2 is FQGNSA. The CDR3 protein is CASSHLGLSYEQYF. The CDR3 bases are TGTGCCAGCAGCCATTTGGGACTCTCCTACGAGCAGTACTTC.

V usage is TRBV13 and J usage is TRBJ2-3, with TRBD2 matching over 7 bases. This CDR3 spans 14 amino acids. V lost 6 bases to trimming and J lost 10 bases; unmatched junction nucleotides: 13. Germline assignment: CDR1 PRHDT and CDR2 FYEKMQ (reference sequence). Here the CDR3 reads CASRSTGGLVAQYF. CDR3 DNA sequence: TGTGCCAGCAGATCGACGGGAGGTTTAGTGGCGCAGTATTTT.

The J gene is TRBJ2-3, the V gene TRBV5-1, with D hard to call. In germline, CDR1 is SGHRS, CDR2 YFSETQ. V was trimmed by 0 bases and J by 0 bases, leaving 5 bases between them. There are 14 residues in the CDR3. DNA of the CDR3: TGCGCCAGCAGCTTGGTGCGGAGCACAGATACGCAGTATTTT. It specifies CASSLVRSTDTQYF.

This clone was detected only once. This chain links TRBV7-2 with TRBJ2-4, with D possibly being TRBD2 (5 bases). Germline V gives CDR1 SGHTA, CDR2 FQGNSA. CDR3 size: 15 residues. V lost 5 bases, J lost 1 base, and 12 bases lay in between. The CDR3 DNA sequence: TGTGCCAGCAGCCCCCCCGAGGGTGCCAAAAACATTCAGTACTTC. Protein product: CASSPPEGAKNIQYF.

The chain carries TRBV9 and TRBJ1-2; tentatively, D is TRBD1 (6 bases). Germline V lookup: CDR1 SGDLS, CDR2 YYNGEE. This CDR3 is built from 15 residues. Trimming left V 0 bases short and J 10 bases short, with 19 bases between. DNA of the CDR3: TGTGCCAGCAGCGTAGTCCCGGGGGCAGGGGCTTCCTACACCTTC. Protein product: CASSVVPGAGASYTF.